The clone carrying this T cell receptor beta chain was counted once. As yet, its antigen is unknown. This CDR3 region has 13 residues. The ends were cut back, 4 bases at V and 3 bases at J, with 10 bases in the middle. Germline CDR1 reads MNHNY; CDR2 reads SVGAGI (reference sequence). This entry belongs to a study of shared clonotypes between healthy human individuals. Sequencing was performed with immunoSEQ multiplex PCR; in TCRdb, only in-frame clones are kept and a portion is missing. The sample includes under 300,000 clones, 65% to 70% of them seen just once. General observations from the study: In the sorted subsets, rarefaction showed sequencing was incomplete despite large depth. Only a few donors were included, so the genetic and exposure-history diversity represented was limited. Naive subsets, compared against memory subsets, generally had larger estimated richness values. Lower generation probabilities were found for non-shared clonotypes than for those shared by all four donors.

Specimen: memory CD4+ T cells sorted from blood. Subset defined: CD45RA-negative fraction. The chain combines TRBV6-6 with TRBJ2-7; D unresolved. The clonotype was recovered from a young man in good health. The CDR3 region has the DNA TGTGCCAGCAGTTTGGTCACTGGCTACGAGCAGTACTTC. It translates to CASSLVTGYEQYF.